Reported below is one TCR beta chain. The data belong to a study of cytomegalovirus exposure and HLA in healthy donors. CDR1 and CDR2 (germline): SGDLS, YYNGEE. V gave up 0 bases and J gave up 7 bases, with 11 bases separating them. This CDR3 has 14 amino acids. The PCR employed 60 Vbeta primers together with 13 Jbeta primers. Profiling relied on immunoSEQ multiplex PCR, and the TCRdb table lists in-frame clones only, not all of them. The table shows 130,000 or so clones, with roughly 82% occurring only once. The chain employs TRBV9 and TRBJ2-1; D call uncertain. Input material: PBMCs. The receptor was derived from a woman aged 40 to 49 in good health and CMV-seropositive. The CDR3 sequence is CASSVVGTMNEQFF. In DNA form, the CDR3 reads TGTGCCAGCAGCGTAGTGGGCACAATGAATGAGCAGTTCTTC.